What follows are 9 T cell receptor beta chains derived from one specimen sequenced in a study of post-analysis software for immune sequencing data. Unique-molecular-identifier-tagged TCR beta cDNA libraries were used. One entry per CDR3 protein results from TCRdb running MiXCR on the PCR reads. The profile shows approximately 730,000 distinct CDR3 sequences, about 45% of them singletons. Whole-study results and caveats: Elevated frequency relative to controls characterized 4 or 5 TRBV segments in patients, TRBV5-6, TRBV5-1 and TRBV20-1 among them.

What these receptors recognize is not known. The sequenced sample was blood. These receptors came from a girl between 10 and 17 years old with multiple sclerosis.

In its sample, this clonotype was seen once. The V and J genes are TRBV3-1 and TRBJ1-1; 10 bases align to TRBD1. The CDR3 runs to 12 residues. Germline V lookup: CDR1 LGHDT, CDR2 YNNKEL (reference sequence). The ends lost 5 bases at V and 11 bases at J; junction bases unmatched: 5. In DNA form, the CDR3 reads TGTGCCAGCAGCGACAGGGGGCAGGCTGCTTTCTTT. It translates to CASSDRGQAAFF.

This clonotype was seen only a few times. The chain recombines TRBV28 with TRBJ2-5; possibly TRBD1 for D (6 bases). Germline CDR1 MDHEN, CDR2 SYDVKM. Trimming cost V 5 bases and J 5 bases, with 15 bases left between them. The CDR3 length is 14 residues. CDR3 protein: CASSMTGTRETQYF. The CDR3 DNA is TGTGCCAGCAGTATGACCGGGACAAGGGAGACCCAGTACTTC. Looking up the rest from reference TRBV28 and TRBJ2-5 gives the full variable domain: DVKVTQSSRYLVKRTGEKVFLECVQDMDHENMFWYRQDPGLGLRLIYFSYDVKMKEKGDIPEGYSVSREKKERFSLILESASTNQTSMYLCASSMTGTRETQYFGPGTRLLVL.

In this sample, this clonotype turned up a few times. The rearrangement joins TRBV20-1 to TRBJ2-3; TRBD2 agrees at 14 bases. This CDR3 region has 17 residues. The germline CDR1 and CDR2 sequences are DFQATT and SNEGSKA (reference sequence). The junction had 12 bases not matched to a gene; V was cut back by 6 bases and J by 4 bases. The CDR3 DNA is TGCAGTGCCCTGATGGGGGGACTAGCGGGAGTCGCAGATACGCAGTATTTT. As protein: CSALMGGLAGVADTQYF.

This rearrangement joins TRBV7-9 to TRBJ1-1, with a tentative D call TRBD1 (6 bases). Germline V lookup: CDR1 SEHNR, CDR2 FQNEAQ (reference sequence). This CDR3 region has 16 residues. V lost 5 bases to trimming and J lost 8 bases, with 24 bases between them. The CDR3 coding sequence is TGTGCCAGCAGCCCCAAGGGGGGGACGGGCCGAGGGGAAGCTTTCTTT. It codes for CASSPKGGTGRGEAFF.

The chain employs TRBV24-1 and TRBJ2-1; D not certain. CDR1 is KGHDR, CDR2 SFDVKD, per germline. The CDR3 runs 14 residues. Trimming left V 3 bases short and J 0 bases short, with 5 bases between. CDR3 bases: TGTGCCACCAGTGATCCCAGCTCCTACAATGAGCAGTTCTTC. It translates to CATSDPSSYNEQFF.

Only a few counts were recorded for this clonotype. The chain combines TRBV9 with TRBJ2-1; 11 positions match TRBD2. J lost 7 bases, V lost 1 base, and 7 bases had no gene match. The CDR3 runs to 16 residues. CDR1 and CDR2 from the germline V gene are SGDLS and YYNGEE. Written as DNA, the CDR3 is TGTGCCAGCAGCGTACACCGACTAGCGGGACTGAATGAGCAGTTCTTC. This translates into CASSVHRLAGLNEQFF.

In regard to this clonotype: Sequence at one end of the junction differs from germline and may be a read error. The genes are TRBV6-2 or TRBV6-3 and TRBJ2-5; maybe TRBD1 (6 bases). This CDR3 is built from 12 residues. The V gene's germline CDR1 is MNHEY and CDR2 SVGEGT. The CDR3 DNA follows: TGTGCCGGCAGTCCAGGGGCGGAGACCCAGTACTTC. Translation: CAGSPGAETQYF.

This chain joins TRBV20-1 and TRBJ2-4; D is unclear. The DNA end lines up better with TRBJ2-7; the J call may be wrong. This CDR3 is 14 amino acids long. Per the germline V gene, CDR1 is DFQATT and CDR2 is SNEGSKA (reference sequence). CDR3 sequence: CSARGVLSAYEQYF. The CDR3 coding sequence is TGCAGTGCTAGAGGAGTACTTTCGGCCTACGAGCAGTACTTC.

The J gene is TRBJ2-4, the V gene TRBV28, with D perhaps TRBD1 (5 bases). The V gene's germline CDR1 is MDHEN and CDR2 SYDVKM. Trimming took off 3 bases at V and 12 bases at J, with 18 bases between the two ends. The CDR3 consists of 14 residues. The CDR3 is CASSLSGREVGQYF. Written as DNA, the CDR3 is TGTGCCAGCAGTTTGTCAGGGCGAGAAGTGGGTCAGTACTTC.